Described below is a single T cell receptor beta chain sequence and its context. This entry comes from a study of blood T cell repertoires in COVID-19. The CDR3 length is 15 residues. Per the original methods: Reference gene primer amplification gave nucleated cell count estimates. Some clones are missing from TCRdb's copy, which holds only in-frame ones; the method was immunoSEQ multiplex PCR. V and J calls and clone size come straight from that table; D and trimming were deduced from the DNA. The repertoire consists of 150,000 to 200,000 clones, with roughly 86% occurring once and the leading ten covering 6% to 7.5%.

Specimen: peripheral blood. The sequence was collected from a woman of 80 years or more in a cohort sampled during active or convalescent COVID-19. The chain couples TRBV21-1 to TRBJ2-2; no DNA check was done on the table's D call, TRBD2. TRBV21-1 is shown as a pseudogene. The CDR3 protein is CASSPQGLANGELFF. DNA for the CDR3: TGTGCCAGCAGCCCCCAGGGACTAGCAAACGGGGAGCTGTTTTTT.